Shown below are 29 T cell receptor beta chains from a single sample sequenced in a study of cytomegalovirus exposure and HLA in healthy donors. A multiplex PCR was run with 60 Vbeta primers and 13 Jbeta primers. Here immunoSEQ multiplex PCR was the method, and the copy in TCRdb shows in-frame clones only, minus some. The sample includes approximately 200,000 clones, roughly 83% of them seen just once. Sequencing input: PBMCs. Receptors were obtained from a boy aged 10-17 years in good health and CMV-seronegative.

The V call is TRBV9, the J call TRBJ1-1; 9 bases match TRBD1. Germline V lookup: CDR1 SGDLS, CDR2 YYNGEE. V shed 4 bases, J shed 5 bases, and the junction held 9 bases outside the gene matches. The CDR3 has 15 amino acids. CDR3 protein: CASSRPGQGLTEAFF. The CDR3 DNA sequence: TGTGCCAGCAGCAGACCGGGACAGGGCCTGACTGAAGCTTTCTTT.

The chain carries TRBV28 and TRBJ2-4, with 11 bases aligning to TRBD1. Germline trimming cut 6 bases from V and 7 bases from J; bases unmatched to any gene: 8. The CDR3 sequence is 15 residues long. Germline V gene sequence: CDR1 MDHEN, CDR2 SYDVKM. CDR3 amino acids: CASSRAGTGGNIQYF. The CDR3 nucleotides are TGTGCCAGCAGCCGAGCCGGGACAGGGGGGAACATTCAGTACTTC.

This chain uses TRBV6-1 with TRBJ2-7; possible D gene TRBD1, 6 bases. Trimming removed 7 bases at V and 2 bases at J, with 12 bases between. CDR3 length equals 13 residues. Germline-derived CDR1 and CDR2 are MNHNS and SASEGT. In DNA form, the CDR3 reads TGTGCCAGCACTCCCGACAGGACCTACGAGCAGTACTTC. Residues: CASTPDRTYEQYF.

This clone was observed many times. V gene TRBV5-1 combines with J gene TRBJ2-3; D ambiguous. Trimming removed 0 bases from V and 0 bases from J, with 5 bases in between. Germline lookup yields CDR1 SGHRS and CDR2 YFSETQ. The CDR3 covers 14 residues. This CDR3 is CASSLDSSTDTQYF. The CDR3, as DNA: TGCGCCAGCAGCTTGGACTCTAGCACAGATACGCAGTATTTT.

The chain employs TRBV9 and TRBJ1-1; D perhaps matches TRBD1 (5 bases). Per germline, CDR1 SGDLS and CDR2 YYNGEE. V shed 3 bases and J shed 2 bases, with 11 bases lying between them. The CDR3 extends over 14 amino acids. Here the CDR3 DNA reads TGTGCCAGCAGCGCAGGGCTGGGAAACACTGAAGCTTTCTTT. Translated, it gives CASSAGLGNTEAFF.

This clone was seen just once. CDR3 residues: CASSMGQDFYEQYF. DNA of the CDR3: TGTGCCAGCAGCATGGGACAGGACTTTTACGAGCAGTACTTC. This chain joins TRBV7-9 and TRBJ2-7, with 8 nucleotides matching TRBD1. The germline V gene encodes CDR1 SEHNR and CDR2 FQNEAQ (reference sequence). The CDR3 sequence is 14 residues long. V shed 5 bases, J shed 4 bases, and the junction held 7 bases outside the gene matches. Full variable domain (outside the CDR3, taken from reference TRBV7-9 and TRBJ2-7): DTGVSQNPRHKITKRGQNVTFRCDPISEHNRLYWYRQTLGQGPEFLTYFQNEAQLEKSRLLSDRFSAERPKGSFSTLEIQRTEQGDSAMYLCASSMGQDFYEQYFGPGTRLTVT.

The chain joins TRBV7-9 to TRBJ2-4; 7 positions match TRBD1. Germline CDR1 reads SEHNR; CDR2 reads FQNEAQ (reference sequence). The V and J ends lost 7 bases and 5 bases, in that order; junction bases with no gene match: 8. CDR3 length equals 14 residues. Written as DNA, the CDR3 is TGTGCCAGCACCCTTGGGACAGATGAAAACATTCAGTACTTC. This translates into CASTLGTDENIQYF.

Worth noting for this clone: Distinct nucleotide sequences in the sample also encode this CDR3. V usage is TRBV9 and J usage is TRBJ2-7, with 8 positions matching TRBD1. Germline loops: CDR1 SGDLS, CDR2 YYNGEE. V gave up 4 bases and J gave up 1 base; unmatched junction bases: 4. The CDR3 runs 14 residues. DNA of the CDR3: TGTGCCAGCAGCCCCCGGGACAGGTCCTACGAGCAGTACTTC. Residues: CASSPRDRSYEQYF.

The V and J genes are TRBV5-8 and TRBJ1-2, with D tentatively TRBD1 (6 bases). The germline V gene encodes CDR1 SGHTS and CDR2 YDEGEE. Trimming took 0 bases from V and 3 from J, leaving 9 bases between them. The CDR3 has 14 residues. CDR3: CASSLVGGYYGYTF. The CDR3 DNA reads TGTGCCAGCAGCTTGGTTGGGGGCTACTATGGCTACACCTTC.

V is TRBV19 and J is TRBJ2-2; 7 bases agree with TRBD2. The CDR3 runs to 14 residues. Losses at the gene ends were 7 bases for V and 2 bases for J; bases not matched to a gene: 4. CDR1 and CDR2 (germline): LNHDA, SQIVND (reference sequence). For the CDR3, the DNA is TGTGCCAGTAAGGGACTACCCAACACCGGGGAGCTGTTTTTT. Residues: CASKGLPNTGELFF.

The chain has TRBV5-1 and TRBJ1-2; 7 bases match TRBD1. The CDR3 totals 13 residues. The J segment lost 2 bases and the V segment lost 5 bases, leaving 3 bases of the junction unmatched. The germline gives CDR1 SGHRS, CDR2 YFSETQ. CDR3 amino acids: CASRLGQNYGYTF. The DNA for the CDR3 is TGCGCCAGCAGGCTGGGACAGAACTATGGCTACACCTTC.

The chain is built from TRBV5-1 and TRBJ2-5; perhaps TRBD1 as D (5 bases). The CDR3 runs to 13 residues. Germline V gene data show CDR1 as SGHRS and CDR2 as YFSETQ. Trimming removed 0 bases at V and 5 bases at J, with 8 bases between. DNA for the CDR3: TGCGCCAGCAGCTTGGAAGGGGCTGAGACCCAGTACTTC. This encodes CASSLEGAETQYF.

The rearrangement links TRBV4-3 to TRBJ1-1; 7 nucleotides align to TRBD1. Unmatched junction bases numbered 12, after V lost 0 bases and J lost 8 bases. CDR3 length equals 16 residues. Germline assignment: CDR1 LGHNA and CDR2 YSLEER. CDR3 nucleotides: TGCGCCAGCAGCCAAGACCCGACAGGGCCCTGGGAAGAAGCTTTCTTT. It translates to CASSQDPTGPWEEAFF.

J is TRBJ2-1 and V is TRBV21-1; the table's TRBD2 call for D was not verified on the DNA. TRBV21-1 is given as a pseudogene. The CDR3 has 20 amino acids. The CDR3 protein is CASSKRAGVHRVTGYNEQFF. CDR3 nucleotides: TGTGCCAGCAGCAAAAGGGCGGGAGTACATAGGGTAACTGGATACAATGAGCAGTTCTTC.

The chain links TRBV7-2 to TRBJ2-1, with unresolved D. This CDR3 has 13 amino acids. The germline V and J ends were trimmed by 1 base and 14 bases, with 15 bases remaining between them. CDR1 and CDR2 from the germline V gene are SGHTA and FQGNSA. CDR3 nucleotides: TGTGCCAGCAGCTTAGGTTCGAACAGAGATAAGTTCTTC. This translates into CASSLGSNRDKFF.

CDR3 in amino acids: CASGLTGPGYGYTF. CDR3 bases: TGTGCCAGCGGATTGACAGGGCCTGGCTATGGCTACACCTTC. V is TRBV6-5 and J is TRBJ1-2; TRBD1 agrees at 7 bases. The germline gives CDR1 MNHEY, CDR2 SVGAGI. With 8 bases clipped from V and 4 bases from J, the junction kept 10 bases outside the gene matches. CDR3 length equals 14 residues.

The CDR3, as DNA: TGTGCCAGCAGCGGGGGTATTGCAGGCTATAATGAAAAACTGTTTTTT. Its protein product is CASSGGIAGYNEKLFF. The chain combines TRBV6-6 with TRBJ1-4, with D perhaps TRBD1 (5 bases). The V end was cut by 6 bases, the J end by 4 bases, with 18 bases between. The germline V gene has CDR1 MNHNY and CDR2 SVGAGI (reference sequence). The CDR3 spans 16 residues.

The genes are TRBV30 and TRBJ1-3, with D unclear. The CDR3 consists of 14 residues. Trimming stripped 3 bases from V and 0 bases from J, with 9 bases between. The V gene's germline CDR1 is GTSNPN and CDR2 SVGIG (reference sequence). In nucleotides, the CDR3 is TGTGCCTGGAGGGGAGACCGCTCTGGAAACACCATATATTTT. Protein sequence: CAWRGDRSGNTIYF.

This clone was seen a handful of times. CDR3 loop: CASKTAGESTEAFF. The CDR3 DNA is TGTGCCAGCAAGACAGCAGGGGAGTCCACTGAAGCTTTCTTT. The J gene is TRBJ1-1, the V gene TRBV6-1; perhaps TRBD1 as D (6 bases). This CDR3 is 14 amino acids long. V dropped 7 bases and J dropped 4 bases, with 16 bases sitting between them. Germline V gives CDR1 MNHNS, CDR2 SASEGT.

The DNA for the CDR3 is TGTGCCAGCAGCGGACAGGGGGTTAATGAAAAACTGTTTTTT. Amino acids: CASSGQGVNEKLFF. This chain joins TRBV6-1 and TRBJ1-4, with TRBD1 matching over 10 bases. V lost 6 bases, J lost 4 bases, and 2 bases stayed unmatched. There are 14 residues in the CDR3. Per germline, CDR1 MNHNS and CDR2 SASEGT.

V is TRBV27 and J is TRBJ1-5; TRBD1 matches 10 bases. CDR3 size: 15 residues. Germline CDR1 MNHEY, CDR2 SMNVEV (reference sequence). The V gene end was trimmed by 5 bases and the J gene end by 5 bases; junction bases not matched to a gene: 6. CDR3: CASSRAGQGDQPQHF. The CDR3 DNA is TGTGCCAGCAGTCGAGCCGGACAGGGGGATCAGCCCCAGCATTTT.

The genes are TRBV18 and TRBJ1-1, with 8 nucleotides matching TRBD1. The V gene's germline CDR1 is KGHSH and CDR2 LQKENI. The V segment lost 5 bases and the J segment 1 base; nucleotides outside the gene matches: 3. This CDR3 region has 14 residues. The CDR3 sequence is CASSTTGANTEAFF. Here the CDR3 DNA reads TGTGCCAGCTCAACGACAGGGGCGAACACTGAAGCTTTCTTT. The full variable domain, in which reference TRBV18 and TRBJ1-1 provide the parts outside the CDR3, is NAGVMQNPRHLVRRRGQEARLRCSPMKGHSHVYWYRQLPEEGLKFMVYLQKENIIDESGMPKERFSAEFPKEGPSILRIQQVVRGDSAAYFCASSTTGANTEAFFGQGTRLTVV.

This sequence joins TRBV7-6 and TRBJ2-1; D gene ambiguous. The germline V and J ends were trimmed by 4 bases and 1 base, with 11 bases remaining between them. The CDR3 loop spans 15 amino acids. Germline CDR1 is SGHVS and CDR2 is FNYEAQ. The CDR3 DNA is TGTGCCAGCAGCTCGACACCTAATTCCTACAATGAGCAGTTCTTC. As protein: CASSSTPNSYNEQFF.

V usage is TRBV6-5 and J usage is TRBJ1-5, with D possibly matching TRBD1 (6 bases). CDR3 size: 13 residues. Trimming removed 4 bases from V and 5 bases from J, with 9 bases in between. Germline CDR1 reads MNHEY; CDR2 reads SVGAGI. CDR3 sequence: CASSLQGDQPQHF. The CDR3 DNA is TGTGCCAGCAGTTTACAGGGTGATCAGCCCCAGCATTTT.

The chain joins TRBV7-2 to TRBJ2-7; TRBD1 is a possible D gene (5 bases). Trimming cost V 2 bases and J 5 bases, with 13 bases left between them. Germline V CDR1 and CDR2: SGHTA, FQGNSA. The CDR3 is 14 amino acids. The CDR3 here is CASSLNNRGHEQYF. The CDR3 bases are TGTGCCAGCAGCTTAAATAATAGGGGTCACGAGCAGTACTTC.

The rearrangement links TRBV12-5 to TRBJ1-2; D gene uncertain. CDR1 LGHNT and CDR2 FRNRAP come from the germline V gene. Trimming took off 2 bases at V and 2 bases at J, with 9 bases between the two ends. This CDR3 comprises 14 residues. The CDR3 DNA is TGTGCTAGTGGTTTGTCGCAGGTGAACTATGGCTACACCTTC. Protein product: CASGLSQVNYGYTF. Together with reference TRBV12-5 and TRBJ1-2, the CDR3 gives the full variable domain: DARVTQTPRHKVTEMGQEVTMRCQPILGHNTVFWYRQTMMQGLELLAYFRNRAPLDDSGMPKDRFSAEMPDATLATLKIQPSEPRDSAVYFCASGLSQVNYGYTFGSGTRLTVV.

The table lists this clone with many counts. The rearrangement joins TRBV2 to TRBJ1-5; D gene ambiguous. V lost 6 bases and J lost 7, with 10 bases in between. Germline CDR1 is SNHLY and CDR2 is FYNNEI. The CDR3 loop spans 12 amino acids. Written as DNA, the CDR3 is TGTGCCAGCAGCAGGATAACACAGCCCCAGCATTTT. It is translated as CASSRITQPQHF.

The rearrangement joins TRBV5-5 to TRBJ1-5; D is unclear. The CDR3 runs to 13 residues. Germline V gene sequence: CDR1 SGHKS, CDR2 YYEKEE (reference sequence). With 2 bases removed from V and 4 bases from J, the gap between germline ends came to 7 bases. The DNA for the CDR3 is TGTGCCAGCAGCTTTATTCCGAATCAGCCCCAGCATTTT. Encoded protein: CASSFIPNQPQHF.

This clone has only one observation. DNA for the CDR3: TGTGCCAGCAGTTTCGGCAGGGTCGAGCAGTACTTC. Amino acids: CASSFGRVEQYF. This rearrangement joins TRBV28 to TRBJ2-7, with D tentatively TRBD1 (5 bases). V shed 3 bases and J shed 6 bases, with 9 bases lying between them. Looked up from germline, CDR1 is MDHEN and CDR2 is SYDVKM. The CDR3 spans 12 residues.